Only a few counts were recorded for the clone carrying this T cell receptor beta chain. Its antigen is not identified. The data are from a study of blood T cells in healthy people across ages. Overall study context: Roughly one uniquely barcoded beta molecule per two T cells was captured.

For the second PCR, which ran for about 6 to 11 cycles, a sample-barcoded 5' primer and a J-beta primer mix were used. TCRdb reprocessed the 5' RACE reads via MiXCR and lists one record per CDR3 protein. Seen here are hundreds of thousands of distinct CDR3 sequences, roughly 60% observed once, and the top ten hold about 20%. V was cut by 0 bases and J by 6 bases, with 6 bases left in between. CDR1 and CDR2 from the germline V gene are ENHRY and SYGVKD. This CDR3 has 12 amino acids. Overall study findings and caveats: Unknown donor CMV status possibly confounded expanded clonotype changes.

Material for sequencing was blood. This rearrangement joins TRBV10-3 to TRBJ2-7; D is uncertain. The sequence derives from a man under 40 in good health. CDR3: CAISESVIEQYF. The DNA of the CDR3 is TGTGCCATCAGTGAGTCGGTGATCGAGCAGTACTTC.